Below, 6 T cell receptor beta chains from the same sample are listed, as sequenced in a study of T cell clonotyping in hematopoietic cell transplantation. TCRdb's copy holds only in-frame clones and misses some; the assay was immunoSEQ multiplex PCR. The data hold fewer than 20,000 clones, with about 83% observed a single time. The material was PBMCs, obtained 100 days after allogeneic stem cell transplant. These receptors came from a male patient aged 55 to 69 who had an allogeneic stem cell transplant from a related donor, so the T cells may come from the graft donor. Some clones in this sample may be carry-over from other donors' samples.

The CDR3 sequence is CASSQAWTETYGYTF. DNA of the CDR3: TGCGCCAGCAGCCAAGCTTGGACAGAAACCTATGGCTACACCTTC. The rearrangement joins TRBV4-1 to TRBJ1-2; a weak D match, TRBD1 (6 bases). This CDR3 has 15 amino acids. V lost 1 base and J 4 bases, leaving 13 bases between the germline ends. Germline lookup yields CDR1 MGHRA and CDR2 YSYEKL.

The rearrangement joins TRBV6-5 to TRBJ1-2; possible D gene TRBD1, 5 bases. Trimming left V 6 bases short and J 4 bases short, with 15 bases between. Germline-derived CDR1 and CDR2 are MNHEY and SVGAGI. The CDR3 covers 14 residues. In DNA form, the CDR3 reads TGTGCCAGCAGGGCGGGGTACAGGACCTATGGCTACACCTTC. This gives the protein CASRAGYRTYGYTF.

The chain recombines TRBV5-4 with TRBJ2-7; TRBD1 or TRBD2 may be the D gene (5 bases each). CDR1 is SGHNT, CDR2 YYREEE, per germline (reference sequence). Between the trimmed V and J ends, which lost 5 bases and 4 bases, there was a span of 22 bases. This CDR3 comprises 16 residues. CDR3 residues: CASSFRTGPPGYEQYF. CDR3 bases: TGTGCCAGCAGTTTCCGGACGGGACCTCCGGGTTACGAGCAGTACTTC.

The chain uses TRBV9 and TRBJ2-1; D perhaps matches TRBD2 (6 bases). Per germline, CDR1 SGDLS and CDR2 YYNGEE. V was pared by 5 bases and J by 2 bases, with 17 bases between. The CDR3 runs 16 residues. The CDR3 nucleotides read TGTGCCAGCAGTGGGCACGGGCGGGGCACCTACAATGAGCAGTTCTTC. This sequence encodes CASSGHGRGTYNEQFF.

The chain uses TRBV7-3 and TRBJ2-5, with D possibly TRBD2 on 6 matching bases. The CDR3 runs to 14 residues. V lost 0 bases to trimming and J lost 2 bases, with 7 bases between them. From germline, CDR1 is SGHTA and CDR2 FQGTGA. The CDR3 protein is CASSLTSGQETQYF. The CDR3 DNA is TGTGCCAGCAGCTTAACTAGCGGTCAAGAGACCCAGTACTTC.

This clone has only a few counts. This rearrangement joins TRBV12-5 to TRBJ1-1; TRBD1 is a possible D gene (6 bases). There are 12 residues in the CDR3. CDR1 and CDR2 (germline): LGHNT, FRNRAP. Trimming pared 11 bases from V and 3 bases from J, leaving 13 bases between. The CDR3 coding sequence is TGTGCTCATCTAACAGGGCACACTGAAGCTTTCTTT. Its protein is CAHLTGHTEAFF. Together with reference TRBV12-5 and TRBJ1-1, the CDR3 gives the full variable domain: DARVTQTPRHKVTEMGQEVTMRCQPILGHNTVFWYRQTMMQGLELLAYFRNRAPLDDSGMPKDRFSAEMPDATLATLKIQPSEPRDSAVYFCAHLTGHTEAFFGQGTRLTVV.